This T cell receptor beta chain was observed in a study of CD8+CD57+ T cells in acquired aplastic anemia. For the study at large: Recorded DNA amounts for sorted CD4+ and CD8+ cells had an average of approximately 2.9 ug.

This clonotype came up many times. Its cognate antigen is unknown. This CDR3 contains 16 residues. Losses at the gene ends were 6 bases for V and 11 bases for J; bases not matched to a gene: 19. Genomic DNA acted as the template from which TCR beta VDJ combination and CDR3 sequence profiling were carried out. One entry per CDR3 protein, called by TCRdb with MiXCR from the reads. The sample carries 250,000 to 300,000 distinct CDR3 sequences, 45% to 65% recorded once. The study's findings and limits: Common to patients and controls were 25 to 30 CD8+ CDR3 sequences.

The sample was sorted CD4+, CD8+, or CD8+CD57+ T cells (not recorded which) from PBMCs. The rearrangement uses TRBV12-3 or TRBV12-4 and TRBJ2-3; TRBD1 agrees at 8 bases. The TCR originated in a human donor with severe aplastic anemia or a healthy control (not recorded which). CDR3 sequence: CASSLTSGGGSTGQYF. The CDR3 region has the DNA TGTGCCAGCAGCCTTACCTCAGGGGGCGGTTCTACGGGGCAGTATTTT.